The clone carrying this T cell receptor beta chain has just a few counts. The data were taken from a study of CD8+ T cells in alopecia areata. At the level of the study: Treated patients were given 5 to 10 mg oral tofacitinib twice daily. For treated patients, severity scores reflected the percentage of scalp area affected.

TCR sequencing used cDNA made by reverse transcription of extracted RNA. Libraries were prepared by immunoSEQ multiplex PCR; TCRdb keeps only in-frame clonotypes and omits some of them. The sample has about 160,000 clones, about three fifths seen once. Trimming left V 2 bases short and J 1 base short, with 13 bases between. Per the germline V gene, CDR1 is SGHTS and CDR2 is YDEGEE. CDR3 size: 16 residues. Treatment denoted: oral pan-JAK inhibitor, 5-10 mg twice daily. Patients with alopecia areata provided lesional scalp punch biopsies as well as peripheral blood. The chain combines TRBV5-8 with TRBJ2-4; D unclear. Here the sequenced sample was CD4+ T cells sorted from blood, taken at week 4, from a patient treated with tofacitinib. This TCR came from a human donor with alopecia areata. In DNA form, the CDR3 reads TGTGCCAGCAGCTTTCAGGCACCAGTTGCCAAAAACATTCAGTACTTC. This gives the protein CASSFQAPVAKNIQYF.